The present TCR beta chain was sequenced within a study of blood T cell repertoires in COVID-19. Across the study: The study drew acute and convalescent COVID-19 samples from the United States, Italy and Spain. Nucleic acid was either cDNA or gDNA, and it came from T cells, B-cell-depleted T cells, or PBMCs.

J was trimmed by 7 bases and V by 6 bases; bases with no gene match: 14. This CDR3 is 15 amino acids long. Germline CDR1 and CDR2: KGHSH and LQKENI. As processed by the authors: Reference gene primers were amplified, and this amplification served to estimate nucleated cell counts. Libraries were prepared by immunoSEQ multiplex PCR; TCRdb keeps only in-frame clonotypes and omits some of them. V, J and clone size are those of that table, while D and trimming were read from the DNA. The sample consists of 50,000 to 65,000 clones, over 65% of them appearing once. The rearrangement uses TRBV18 and TRBJ2-7; 8 bases line up with TRBD2. Input material: peripheral blood. This TCR derives from a middle-aged man with active COVID-19. The CDR3 reads CASSRSGSPFEEQYF. For the CDR3, the DNA is TGTGCCAGCTCGAGGAGCGGGAGCCCCTTTGAAGAGCAGTACTTC.